This entry features one T cell receptor (beta chain) sequence. The data originate from a study of control samples from healthy donors and cancer patients. Clones were read by immunoSEQ multiplex PCR, and TCRdb kept only the in-frame ones, dropping some. The repertoire has about 94,000 clones, 90% of them found once; the top ten carry around 3.8%. The CDR3 contains 14 residues. The germline V gene encodes CDR1 SQVTM and CDR2 ANQGSEA. V was pared by 6 bases and J by 7 bases, with 8 bases of the junction left unmatched. This TCR was sampled from a woman under 30 in good health. The chain couples TRBV29-1 to TRBJ1-4, with 10 bases fitting TRBD1. The specimen was blood. The CDR3 here is CSVKSRDRGEKLFF. The CDR3 DNA reads TGCAGCGTCAAGTCGCGGGACAGGGGTGAAAAACTGTTTTTT.